The 30 T cell receptor beta chains below all came from one sample that was sequenced in a study of a mutant IDH1 vaccine in newly diagnosed glioma. Antigens of these TCRs are unknown. The time point denotes: week 35, safety follow-up. It was 300 ug of mutant IDH1 20-mer peptide that made up each vaccine dose, given with topical imiquimod. TCRdb's copy holds only in-frame clones and misses some; the assay was immunoSEQ multiplex PCR. The data show 45,000 to 50,000 clones, 88% seen once. The sample was PBMCs, taken from a glioma patient whose treatment included an IDH1 peptide vaccine. These receptors all come from a woman in her 40s with glioma.

The chain uses TRBV20-1 and TRBJ2-1; D perhaps matches TRBD1 (6 bases). CDR1 is DFQATT and CDR2 is SNEGSKA in the germline V gene (reference sequence). The CDR3 length is 11 residues. The V end was cut by 6 bases, the J end by 9 bases, with 12 bases between. In DNA form, the CDR3 reads TGCAGTGCCAACCGGGACATTGAGCAGTTCTTC. Protein product: CSANRDIEQFF.

The rearrangement links TRBV19 to TRBJ1-1; D gene unclear. CDR3 length: 12 amino acids. Between the trimmed V and J ends, which lost 3 bases and 4 bases, there was a span of 6 bases. The germline gives CDR1 LNHDA, CDR2 SQIVND (reference sequence). CDR3 amino acids: CASSMGSTEAFF. The CDR3 nucleotides read TGTGCCAGTAGTATGGGTTCCACTGAAGCTTTCTTT.

This chain uses TRBV7-9 with TRBJ1-2, with a tentative D call TRBD1 (5 bases). The CDR3 sequence is 13 residues long. V was clipped by 5 bases and J by 5 bases, with 12 bases between them. CDR1 is SEHNR and CDR2 is FQNEAQ in the germline V gene (reference sequence). CDR3 DNA: TGTGCCAGCAGCCAACCCGGGGGATATGGCTACACCTTC. The encoded protein is CASSQPGGYGYTF.

This chain uses TRBV4-3 with TRBJ1-2, with D tentatively TRBD1 (5 bases). Between the trimmed V and J ends, which lost 4 bases and 8 bases, there was a span of 14 bases. The CDR3 is made up of 13 amino acids. The germline CDR1 and CDR2 sequences are LGHNA and YSLEER. DNA of the CDR3: TGCGCCAGCAGCCGGGGGGTGGATCGCGGCTACACCTTC. Translation: CASSRGVDRGYTF.

The chain links TRBV20-1 to TRBJ2-7, with D unresolved. This CDR3 is built from 11 residues. The ends were cut back, 6 bases at V and 3 bases at J, with 9 bases in the middle. Germline loops: CDR1 DFQATT, CDR2 SNEGSKA (reference sequence). The CDR3 coding sequence is TGCAGTGCACCCCTGCACTACGAGCAGTACTTC. Protein sequence: CSAPLHYEQYF.

The chain uses TRBV10-3 and TRBJ2-1, with TRBD2 matching 10 bases. The CDR3 extends over 19 amino acids. With V trimmed by 6 bases and J by 0 bases, 14 bases remained unmatched. Germline CDR1 ENHRY, CDR2 SYGVKD. This chain's CDR3 is CAISANLAGAGASYNEQFF. As DNA, the CDR3 is TGTGCCATCAGCGCGAACCTAGCGGGAGCTGGTGCCTCCTACAATGAGCAGTTCTTC.

In this sample, this clone turned up a few times. The V call is TRBV2, the J call TRBJ1-5; TRBD1 matches at 8 bases. CDR3 length equals 16 residues. Germline V gene data show CDR1 as SNHLY and CDR2 as FYNNEI. Germline trimming cut 1 base from V and 3 bases from J; bases unmatched to any gene: 5. The CDR3: CASSEEGQVVNQPQHF. CDR3 nucleotides: TGTGCCAGCAGTGAAGAGGGACAGGTAGTCAATCAGCCCCAGCATTTT.

This clone was observed a single time. The V gene is TRBV4-3, the J gene TRBJ1-1; D perhaps matches TRBD1 (5 bases). CDR3 size: 14 residues. V lost 2 bases, J lost 4 bases, and 11 bases lay in between. The germline V gene has CDR1 LGHNA and CDR2 YSLEER. The CDR3 region is CASSQYRQPTEAFF. The DNA for the CDR3 is TGCGCCAGCAGCCAATACAGACAGCCCACTGAAGCTTTCTTT.

The chain joins TRBV6-5 to TRBJ1-6; D is perhaps TRBD1 (5 bases). Germline V CDR1 and CDR2: MNHEY, SVGAGI. V was cut by 6 bases and J by 4 bases, with 13 bases left in between. This CDR3 region has 15 residues. CDR3 DNA: TGTGCCAGCAGCCCCCCTGCAGGGTATAATTCACCCCTCCACTTT. Amino acids: CASSPPAGYNSPLHF.

CDR3 amino acids: CASSSTQGVSDIQYF. CDR3 in DNA: TGTGCCAGCAGCTCTACACAGGGGGTATCGGACATTCAGTACTTC. The V gene is TRBV7-8, the J gene TRBJ2-4; 8 bases line up with TRBD1. Germline CDR1 is SGHVS and CDR2 is FQNEAQ. Trimming at V came to 4 bases and at J to 8 bases, leaving 10 bases not matched to a gene. CDR3 length: 15 residues.

This chain links TRBV30 with TRBJ2-7, with TRBD1 matching over 8 bases. This CDR3 spans 14 amino acids. Germline V gene data show CDR1 as GTSNPN and CDR2 as SVGIG (reference sequence). The V segment lost 4 bases and the J segment 2 bases; nucleotides outside the gene matches: 7. The CDR3 sequence is CAWTGGTGPYEQYF. CDR3 sequence (DNA): TGTGCCTGGACGGGCGGGACAGGTCCCTACGAGCAGTACTTC.

The CDR3 DNA reads as TGTGCCAGCTCAGGGACAGCCGCTAATGAAAAACTGTTTTTT. Translating it yields CASSGTAANEKLFF. The genes are TRBV18 and TRBJ1-4, with 7 bases aligning to TRBD1. CDR1 is KGHSH, CDR2 LQKENI, per germline. The CDR3 spans 14 residues. The V and J ends lost 5 bases and 3 bases, in that order; junction bases with no gene match: 3.

The chain joins TRBV2 to TRBJ1-1, with a possible D match to TRBD1 (5 bases). Germline CDR1 reads SNHLY; CDR2 reads FYNNEI. V was trimmed by 4 bases and J by 5 bases, leaving 11 bases between them. This CDR3 region has 13 residues. CDR3 DNA sequence: TGTGCCAGCAGTGGAGGGGAGCGGACTGAAGCTTTCTTT. This codes for CASSGGERTEAFF. Supplemented by reference TRBV2 and TRBJ1-1, the full variable domain reads EPEVTQTPSHQVTQMGQEVILRCVPISNHLYFYWYRQILGQKVEFLVSFYNNEISEKSEIFDDQFSVERPDGSNFTLKIRSTKLEDSAMYFCASSGGERTEAFFGQGTRLTVV.

The rearrangement joins TRBV19 to TRBJ1-1; D perhaps matches TRBD1 (6 bases). V was cut by 5 bases and J by 5 bases, with 24 bases left in between. This CDR3 contains 17 residues. Germline V CDR1 and CDR2: LNHDA, SQIVND (reference sequence). CDR3 in DNA: TGTGCCAGTAGTCCCAACAGGGATACGGGAGAGAGTACTGAAGCTTTCTTT. Amino acids: CASSPNRDTGESTEAFF.

This chain connects TRBV11-2 to TRBJ2-7, with 8 bases identical to TRBD1. CDR1 SGHAT and CDR2 FQNNGV come from the germline V gene. The CDR3 runs to 17 residues. V lost 3 bases, J lost 6 bases, and 16 bases stayed unmatched. The chain's CDR3 is CASSFRLQPQTGVEQYF. The DNA of the CDR3 is TGTGCCAGCAGCTTTCGCCTCCAGCCCCAGACAGGGGTCGAGCAGTACTTC.

The chain joins TRBV5-4 to TRBJ1-1; perhaps TRBD1 as D (6 bases). This CDR3 has 13 residues. Germline CDR1 reads SGHNT; CDR2 reads YYREEE (reference sequence). Trimming removed 3 bases from V and 3 bases from J, with 9 bases in between. The CDR3, as DNA: TGTGCCAGCAGCTACGACAGGTACACTGAAGCTTTCTTT. It codes for CASSYDRYTEAFF.

V gene TRBV6-1 combines with J gene TRBJ2-6; TRBD1 aligns across 8 bases. CDR3 length: 16 residues. Trimming took 4 bases from V and 3 from J; bases not matched to a gene: 5. Per germline, CDR1 MNHNS and CDR2 SASEGT. The CDR3 loop reads CASSASGGGGANVLTF. For the CDR3, the DNA is TGTGCCAGCAGTGCCTCAGGGGGCGGTGGGGCCAACGTCCTGACTTTC.

The chain carries TRBV5-8 and TRBJ1-2; no clear D gene. The length of the CDR3 is 14 residues. V lost 4 bases to trimming and J lost 4 bases, with 14 bases between them. Germline-derived CDR1 and CDR2 are SGHTS and YDEGEE. In nucleotides, the CDR3 is TGTGCCAGCAGCCAGATTCGAGTCCCCTATGGCTACACCTTC. It is translated as CASSQIRVPYGYTF.

The gene calls are TRBV28 and TRBJ2-2; D unresolved. The V gene lost 4 bases and the J gene lost 6 bases, with 18 bases spanning the gap. Germline assignment: CDR1 MDHEN and CDR2 SYDVKM. This CDR3 has 16 residues. CDR3 sequence: CASSSHATRNPGELFF. The CDR3 DNA reads TGTGCCAGCAGTTCCCATGCGACACGAAACCCCGGGGAGCTGTTTTTT.

The genes are TRBV7-9 and TRBJ2-7; tentatively, D is TRBD1 or TRBD2 (5 bases each). Germline-derived CDR1 and CDR2 are SEHNR and FQNEAQ (reference sequence). Deletions cut 5 bases from V and 3 bases from J, with 14 bases between. The CDR3 consists of 14 residues. In nucleotides, the CDR3 is TGTGCCAGCAGCCTCCGGGACGGGTACTACGAGCAGTACTTC. Amino acids: CASSLRDGYYEQYF.

This clone was seen just once. This sequence joins TRBV5-4 and TRBJ2-2; perhaps TRBD2 as D (6 bases). Trimming took off 3 bases at V and 7 bases at J, with 13 bases between the two ends. Germline-derived CDR1 and CDR2 are SGHNT and YYREEE (reference sequence). This CDR3 has 14 residues. The CDR3 loop is CASSSGTYFGELFF. DNA of the CDR3: TGTGCCAGCAGCTCCGGGACTTACTTCGGGGAGCTGTTTTTT.

This clone was counted a single time. V is TRBV19 and J is TRBJ1-5; tentatively, D is TRBD1 (5 bases). The CDR3 sequence is 15 residues long. CDR1 is LNHDA and CDR2 is SQIVND in the germline V gene (reference sequence). Trimming cost V 2 bases and J 6 bases, with 14 bases left between them. Here the CDR3 reads CASSIWGKVGQPQHF. Written as DNA, the CDR3 is TGTGCCAGTAGTATATGGGGGAAAGTGGGTCAGCCCCAGCATTTT.

The rearrangement joins TRBV1 to TRBJ2-4; the listed D gene, TRBD2, was not tested against the DNA. TRBV1 is designated a pseudogene. The CDR3 is made up of 20 amino acids. In DNA, the CDR3 is TGCACCAGCAGCCTCTCCCCGGCCAGCGGCTCCCCGGGGGGCAAAAACATTCAGTACTTC. This translates into CTSSLSPASGSPGGKNIQYF.

The J gene is TRBJ2-7, the V gene TRBV5-4; possibly TRBD1 for D (6 bases). Germline CDR1 reads SGHNT; CDR2 reads YYREEE (reference sequence). CDR3 length equals 14 residues. V dropped 0 bases and J dropped 4 bases, with 11 bases sitting between them. The CDR3 bases are TGTGCCAGCAGCTTGGGATTACAGGGTTACGAGCAGTACTTC. Translated: CASSLGLQGYEQYF.

V is TRBV4-3 and J is TRBJ2-5; TRBD2 matches 7 bases. Germline trimming cut 1 base from V and 4 bases from J; bases unmatched to any gene: 9. The CDR3 runs to 16 residues. The germline gives CDR1 LGHNA, CDR2 YSLEER. The CDR3 nucleotides are TGCGCCAGCAGCCAAGTGGGGGGGGTACGGGGAGAGACCCAGTACTTC. Translating gives CASSQVGGVRGETQYF.

The rearrangement uses TRBV5-1 and TRBJ2-7; a possible D gene is TRBD2 (6 bases). This CDR3 comprises 14 residues. With 1 base removed from V and 6 bases from J, the gap between germline ends came to 14 bases. Germline V CDR1 and CDR2: SGHRS, YFSETQ. The CDR3 protein is CASSLSVGGGEQYF. CDR3 bases: TGCGCCAGCAGCTTGTCAGTGGGGGGTGGCGAGCAGTACTTC.

The V call is TRBV11-2, the J call TRBJ2-7; no definite D call. The V and J ends lost 0 bases and 7 bases respectively, with 13 bases between them. CDR1 SGHAT and CDR2 FQNNGV come from the germline V gene. The CDR3 sequence is 14 residues long. The CDR3 region has the DNA TGTGCCAGCAGCTTAGACCCGCCAGTGCGGGAGCAGTACTTC. The encoded protein is CASSLDPPVREQYF.

The genes are TRBV4-1 and TRBJ2-1; the match to TRBD1 covers 8 bases. Germline trimming cut 4 bases from V and 5 bases from J; bases unmatched to any gene: 10. CDR3 size: 16 residues. The germline V gene encodes CDR1 MGHRA and CDR2 YSYEKL. CDR3 nucleotides: TGCGCCAGCAGCCCTAGAGCAGGGGGCTTCAACAATGAGCAGTTCTTC. Translating gives CASSPRAGGFNNEQFF.

V usage is TRBV7-2 and J usage is TRBJ1-5; D uncertain. The germline CDR1 and CDR2 sequences are SGHTA and FQGNSA. The CDR3 runs 15 residues. Between the trimmed V and J ends, which lost 1 base and 4 bases, there was a span of 11 bases. CDR3 residues: CASSLGGRDNQPQHF. The CDR3 DNA follows: TGTGCCAGCAGCTTAGGCGGCCGGGATAATCAGCCCCAGCATTTT.

The chain couples TRBV4-1 to TRBJ2-3, with D uncertain. Between the trimmed V and J ends, which lost 3 bases and 2 bases, there was a span of 15 bases. The CDR3 length is 16 residues. Germline V gene sequence: CDR1 MGHRA, CDR2 YSYEKL. CDR3 sequence: CASSHAGSLSTDTQYF. The CDR3 DNA follows: TGCGCCAGCAGCCACGCCGGGTCCTTATCCACAGATACGCAGTATTTT.